This T cell receptor (beta chain) was retrieved from a study of cytomegalovirus exposure and HLA in healthy donors. Primers included in the PCR were 60 Vbeta and 13 Jbeta primers. Some clones are missing from TCRdb's copy, which holds only in-frame ones; the method was immunoSEQ multiplex PCR. The sample consists of under 200,000 clones, around 80% of them appearing once. With 6 bases clipped from V and 5 bases from J, the junction kept 8 bases outside the gene matches. Germline values: CDR1 SNHLY, CDR2 FYNNEI. The CDR3 is made up of 14 amino acids. The sequence came from a woman aged 25 to 39 in good health and CMV-seropositive. Source material: PBMCs. V usage is TRBV2 and J usage is TRBJ1-1, with 8 bases that match TRBD1. This CDR3 is CASSPTRGPTEAFF. Written as DNA, the CDR3 is TGTGCCAGCAGCCCTACCAGGGGGCCGACTGAAGCTTTCTTT.